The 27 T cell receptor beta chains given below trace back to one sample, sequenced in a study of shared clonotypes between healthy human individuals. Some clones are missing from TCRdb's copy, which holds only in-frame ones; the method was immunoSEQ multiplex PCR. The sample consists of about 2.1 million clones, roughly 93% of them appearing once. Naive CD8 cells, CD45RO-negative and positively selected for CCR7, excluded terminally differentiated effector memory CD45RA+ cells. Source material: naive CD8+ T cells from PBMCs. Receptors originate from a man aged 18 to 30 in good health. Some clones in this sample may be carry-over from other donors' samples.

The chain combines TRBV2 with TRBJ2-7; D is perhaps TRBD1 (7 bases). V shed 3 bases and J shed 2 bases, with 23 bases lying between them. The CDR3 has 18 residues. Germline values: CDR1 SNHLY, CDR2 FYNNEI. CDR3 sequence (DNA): TGTGCCAGCAGTGAGATTTCGGGACAGACTAGTAGAGCCTACGAGCAGTACTTC. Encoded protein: CASSEISGQTSRAYEQYF. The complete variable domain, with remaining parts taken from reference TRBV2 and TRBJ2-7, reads EPEVTQTPSHQVTQMGQEVILRCVPISNHLYFYWYRQILGQKVEFLVSFYNNEISEKSEIFDDQFSVERPDGSNFTLKIRSTKLEDSAMYFCASSEISGQTSRAYEQYFGPGTRLTVT.

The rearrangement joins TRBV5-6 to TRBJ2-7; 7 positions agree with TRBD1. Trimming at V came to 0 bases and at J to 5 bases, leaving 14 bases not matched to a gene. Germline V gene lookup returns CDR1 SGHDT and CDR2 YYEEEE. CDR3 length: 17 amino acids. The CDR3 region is CASSLGTYRGRSDEQYF. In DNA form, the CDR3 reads TGTGCCAGCAGCTTGGGGACTTACAGGGGCCGGAGCGACGAGCAGTACTTC.

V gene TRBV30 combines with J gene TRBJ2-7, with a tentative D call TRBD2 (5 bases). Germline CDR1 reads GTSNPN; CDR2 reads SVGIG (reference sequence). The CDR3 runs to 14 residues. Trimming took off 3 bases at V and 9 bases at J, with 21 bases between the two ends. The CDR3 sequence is CAWRAPGSSMPQYF. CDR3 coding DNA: TGTGCCTGGAGGGCCCCGGGATCCTCCATGCCGCAGTACTTC.

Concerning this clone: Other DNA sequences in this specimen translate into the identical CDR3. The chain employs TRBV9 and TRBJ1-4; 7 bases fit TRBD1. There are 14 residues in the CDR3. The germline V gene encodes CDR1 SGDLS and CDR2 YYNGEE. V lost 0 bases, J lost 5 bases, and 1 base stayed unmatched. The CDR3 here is CASSVGRGNEKLFF. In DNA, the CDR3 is TGTGCCAGCAGCGTAGGCAGGGGGAATGAAAAACTGTTTTTT.

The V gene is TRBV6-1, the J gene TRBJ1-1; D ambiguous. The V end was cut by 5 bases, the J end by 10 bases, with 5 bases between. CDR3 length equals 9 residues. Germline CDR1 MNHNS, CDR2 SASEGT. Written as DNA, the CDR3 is TGTGCCAGCAGTTACCCAGCTTTCTTT. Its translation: CASSYPAFF.

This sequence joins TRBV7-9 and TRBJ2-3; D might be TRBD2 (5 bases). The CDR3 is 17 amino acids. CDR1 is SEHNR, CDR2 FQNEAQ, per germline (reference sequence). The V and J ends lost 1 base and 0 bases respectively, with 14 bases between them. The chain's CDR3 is CASSLEFGWRSTDTQYF. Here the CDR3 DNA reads TGTGCCAGCAGCTTAGAATTTGGGTGGAGGAGCACAGATACGCAGTATTTT. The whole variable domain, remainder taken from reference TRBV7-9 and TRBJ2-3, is DTGVSQNPRHKITKRGQNVTFRCDPISEHNRLYWYRQTLGQGPEFLTYFQNEAQLEKSRLLSDRFSAERPKGSFSTLEIQRTEQGDSAMYLCASSLEFGWRSTDTQYFGPGTRLTVL.

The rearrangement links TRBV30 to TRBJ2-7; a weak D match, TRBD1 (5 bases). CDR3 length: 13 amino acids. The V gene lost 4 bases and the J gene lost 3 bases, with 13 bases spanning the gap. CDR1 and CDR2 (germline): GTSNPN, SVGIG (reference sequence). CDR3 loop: CAWNWGSLYEQYF. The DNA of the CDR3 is TGTGCCTGGAATTGGGGCAGCCTCTACGAGCAGTACTTC. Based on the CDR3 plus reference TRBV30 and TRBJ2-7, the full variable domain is SQTIHQWPATLVQPVGSPLSLECTVEGTSNPNLYWYRQAAGRGLQLLFYSVGIGQISSEVPQNLSASRPQDRQFILSSKKLLLSDSGFYLCAWNWGSLYEQYFGPGTRLTVT.

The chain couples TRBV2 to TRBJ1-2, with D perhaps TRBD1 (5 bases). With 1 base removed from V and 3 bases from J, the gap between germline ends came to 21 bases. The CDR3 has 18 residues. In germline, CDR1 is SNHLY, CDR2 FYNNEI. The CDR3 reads CASSEDGTGAGPDYGYTF. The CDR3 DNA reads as TGTGCCAGCAGTGAAGATGGGACCGGGGCAGGGCCAGACTATGGCTACACCTTC.

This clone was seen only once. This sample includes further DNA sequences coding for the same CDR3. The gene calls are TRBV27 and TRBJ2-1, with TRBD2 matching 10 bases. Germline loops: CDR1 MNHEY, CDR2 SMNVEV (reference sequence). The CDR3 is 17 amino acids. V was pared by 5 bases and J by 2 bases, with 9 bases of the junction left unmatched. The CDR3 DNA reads TGTGCCAGCAGTCCTCGACTAGCGGGCCTTACCTACAATGAGCAGTTCTTC. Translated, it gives CASSPRLAGLTYNEQFF.

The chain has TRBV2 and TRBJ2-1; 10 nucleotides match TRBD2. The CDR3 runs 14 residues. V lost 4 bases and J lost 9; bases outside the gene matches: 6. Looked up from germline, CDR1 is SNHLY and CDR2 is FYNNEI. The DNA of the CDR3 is TGTGCCAGCAGTGGGCTAGCGGGAGTAGGTGAGCAGTTCTTC. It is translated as CASSGLAGVGEQFF.

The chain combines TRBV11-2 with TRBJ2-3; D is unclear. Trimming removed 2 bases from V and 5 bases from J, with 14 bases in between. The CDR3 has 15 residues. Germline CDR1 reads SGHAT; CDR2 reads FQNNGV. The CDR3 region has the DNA TGTGCCAGCAGCTTACGGGCCACTCCACTAGATACGCAGTATTTT. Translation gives CASSLRATPLDTQYF.

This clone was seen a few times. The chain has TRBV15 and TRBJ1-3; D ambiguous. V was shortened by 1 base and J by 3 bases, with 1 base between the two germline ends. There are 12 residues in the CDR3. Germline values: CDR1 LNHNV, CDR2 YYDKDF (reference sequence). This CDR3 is CATSRVGNTIYF. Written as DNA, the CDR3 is TGTGCCACCAGCAGAGTTGGAAACACCATATATTTT. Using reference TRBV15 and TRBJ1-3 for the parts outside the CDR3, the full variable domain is DAMVIQNPRYQVTQFGKPVTLSCSQTLNHNVMYWYQQKSSQAPKLLFHYYDKDFNNEADTPDNFQSRRPNTSFCFLDIRSPGLGDTAMYLCATSRVGNTIYFGEGSWLTVV.

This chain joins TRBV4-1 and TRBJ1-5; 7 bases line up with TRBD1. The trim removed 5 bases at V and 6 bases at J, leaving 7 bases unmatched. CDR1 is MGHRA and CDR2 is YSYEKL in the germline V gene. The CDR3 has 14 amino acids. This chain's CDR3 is CASSERTGGQPQHF. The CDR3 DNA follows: TGCGCCAGCAGCGAACGGACAGGTGGTCAGCCCCAGCATTTT.

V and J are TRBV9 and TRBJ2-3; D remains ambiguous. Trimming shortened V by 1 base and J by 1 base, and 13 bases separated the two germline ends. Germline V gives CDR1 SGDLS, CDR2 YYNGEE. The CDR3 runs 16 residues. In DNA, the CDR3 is TGTGCCAGCAGCGTAACGGTCGGGTGGGGCACAGATACGCAGTATTTT. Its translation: CASSVTVGWGTDTQYF.

CDR3 in amino acids: CASSIDVRTSFNEQFF. The CDR3, as DNA: TGTGCCAGTAGTATAGATGTGCGGACTTCGTTCAATGAGCAGTTCTTC. The V call is TRBV19, the J call TRBJ2-1, with a weak D call TRBD2 (5 bases). CDR3 length: 16 amino acids. Trimming shortened V by 0 bases and J by 6 bases, and 15 bases separated the two germline ends. Per the germline V gene, CDR1 is LNHDA and CDR2 is SQIVND (reference sequence).

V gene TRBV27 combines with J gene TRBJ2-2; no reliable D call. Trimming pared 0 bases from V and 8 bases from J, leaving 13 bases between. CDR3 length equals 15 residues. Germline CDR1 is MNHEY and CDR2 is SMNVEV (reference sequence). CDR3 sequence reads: CASSLSAAVGGELFF. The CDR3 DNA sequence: TGTGCCAGCAGTTTATCGGCGGCCGTAGGGGGGGAGCTGTTTTTT.

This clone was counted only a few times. The CDR3 DNA follows: TGTGCCAGCAGTTACGGGACAGGGGGCACCGGGGAGCTGTTTTTT. Amino acid sequence: CASSYGTGGTGELFF. The chain recombines TRBV6-5 with TRBJ2-2, with 11 bases identical to TRBD1. The CDR3 has 15 residues. Per the germline V gene, CDR1 is MNHEY and CDR2 is SVGAGI. V lost 2 bases and J lost 4; bases outside the gene matches: 0.

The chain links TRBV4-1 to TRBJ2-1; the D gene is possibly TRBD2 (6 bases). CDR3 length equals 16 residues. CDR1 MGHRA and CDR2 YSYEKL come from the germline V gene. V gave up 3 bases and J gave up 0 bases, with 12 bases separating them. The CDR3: CASSHRLGDSYNEQFF. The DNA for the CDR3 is TGCGCCAGCAGCCACAGACTAGGAGACTCCTACAATGAGCAGTTCTTC.

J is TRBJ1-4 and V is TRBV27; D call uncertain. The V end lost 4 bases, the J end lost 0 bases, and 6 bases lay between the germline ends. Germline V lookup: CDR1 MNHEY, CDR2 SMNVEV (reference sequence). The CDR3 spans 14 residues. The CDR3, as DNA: TGTGCCAGCAGTTGGGATACAACTAATGAAAAACTGTTTTTT. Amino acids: CASSWDTTNEKLFF.

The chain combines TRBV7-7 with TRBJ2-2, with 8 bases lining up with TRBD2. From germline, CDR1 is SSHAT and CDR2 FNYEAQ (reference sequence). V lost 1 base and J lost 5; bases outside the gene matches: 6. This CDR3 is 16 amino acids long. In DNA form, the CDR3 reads TGTGCCAGCAGCTTAGTAGGGGCTAGCGGGACCGGGGAGCTGTTTTTT. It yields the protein CASSLVGASGTGELFF.

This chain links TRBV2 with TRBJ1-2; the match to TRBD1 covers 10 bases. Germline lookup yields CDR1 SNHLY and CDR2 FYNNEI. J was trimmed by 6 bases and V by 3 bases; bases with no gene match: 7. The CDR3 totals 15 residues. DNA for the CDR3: TGTGCCAGCAGTGATCGGGACAGGGGACGCAATGGCTACACCTTC. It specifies CASSDRDRGRNGYTF.

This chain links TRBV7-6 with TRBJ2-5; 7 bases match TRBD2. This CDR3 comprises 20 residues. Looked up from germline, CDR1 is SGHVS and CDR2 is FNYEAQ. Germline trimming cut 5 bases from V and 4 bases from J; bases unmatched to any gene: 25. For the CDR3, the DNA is TGTGCCAGCAGCGTGCTTCGGCCCGGGACTACAAAAGACCCCCCAGAGACCCAGTACTTC. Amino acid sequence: CASSVLRPGTTKDPPETQYF. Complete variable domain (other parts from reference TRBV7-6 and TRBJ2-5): GAGVSQSPRYKVTKRGQDVALRCDPISGHVSLYWYRQALGQGPEFLTYFNYEAQQDKSGLPNDRFSAERPEGSISTLTIQRTEQRDSAMYRCASSVLRPGTTKDPPETQYFGPGTRLLVL.

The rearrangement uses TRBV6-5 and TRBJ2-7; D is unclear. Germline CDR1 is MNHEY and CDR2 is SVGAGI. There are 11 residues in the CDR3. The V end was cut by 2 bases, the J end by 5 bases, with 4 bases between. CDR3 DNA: TGTGCCAGCAGTTACATGAACGAGCAGTACTTC. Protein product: CASSYMNEQYF.

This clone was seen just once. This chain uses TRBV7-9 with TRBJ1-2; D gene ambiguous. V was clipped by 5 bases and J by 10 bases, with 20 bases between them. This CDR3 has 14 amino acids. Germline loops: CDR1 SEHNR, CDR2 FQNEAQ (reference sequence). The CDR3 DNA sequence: TGTGCCAGCAGCATTACTCAGAAAAGGACTAACTACACCTTC. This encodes CASSITQKRTNYTF.

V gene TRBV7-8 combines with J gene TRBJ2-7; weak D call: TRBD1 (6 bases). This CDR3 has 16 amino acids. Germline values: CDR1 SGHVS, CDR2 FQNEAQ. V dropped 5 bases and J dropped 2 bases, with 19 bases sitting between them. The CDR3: CASSLSAGDLPYEQYF. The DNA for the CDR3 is TGTGCCAGCAGCCTGTCGGCAGGGGATCTTCCCTACGAGCAGTACTTC.

This CDR3 reads CASSQDLSNEQYF. The CDR3 coding sequence is TGTGCCAGCAGCCAAGATTTATCGAACGAGCAGTACTTC. This chain connects TRBV14 to TRBJ2-7; D uncertain. This CDR3 comprises 13 residues. Trimming pared 0 bases from V and 5 bases from J, leaving 8 bases between. Germline V CDR1 and CDR2: SGHDN, FVKESK.

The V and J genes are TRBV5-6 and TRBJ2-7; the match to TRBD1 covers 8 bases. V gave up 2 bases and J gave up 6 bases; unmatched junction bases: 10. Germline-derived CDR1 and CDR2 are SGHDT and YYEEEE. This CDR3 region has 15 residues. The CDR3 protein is CASSFLVGQGSEQYF. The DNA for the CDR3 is TGTGCCAGCAGCTTTCTTGTCGGACAGGGTTCCGAGCAGTACTTC. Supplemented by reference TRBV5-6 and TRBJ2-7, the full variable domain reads DAGVTQSPTHLIKTRGQQVTLRCSPKSGHDTVSWYQQALGQGPQFIFQYYEEEERQRGNFPDRFSGHQFPNYSSELNVNALLLGDSALYLCASSFLVGQGSEQYFGPGTRLTVT.